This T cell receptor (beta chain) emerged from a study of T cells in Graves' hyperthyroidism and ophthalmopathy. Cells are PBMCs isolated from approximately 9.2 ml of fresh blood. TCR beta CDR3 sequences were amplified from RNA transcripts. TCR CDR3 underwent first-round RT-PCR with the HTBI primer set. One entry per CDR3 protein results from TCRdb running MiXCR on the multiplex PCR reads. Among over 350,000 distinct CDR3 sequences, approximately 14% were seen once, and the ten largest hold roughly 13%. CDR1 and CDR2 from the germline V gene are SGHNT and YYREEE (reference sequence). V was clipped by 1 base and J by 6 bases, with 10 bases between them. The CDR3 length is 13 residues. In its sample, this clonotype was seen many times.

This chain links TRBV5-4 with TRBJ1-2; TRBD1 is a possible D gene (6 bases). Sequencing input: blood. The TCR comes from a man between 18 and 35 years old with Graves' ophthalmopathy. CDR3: CASSLMGGDGYTF. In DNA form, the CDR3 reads TGTGCCAGCAGCTTGATGGGGGGCGATGGCTACACCTTC.